Sequencing of this TCR beta chain was carried out in a study of OX40 agonist ivuxolimab in advanced cancers. TCRdb keeps only in-frame clones here, not all; method: immunoSEQ multiplex PCR. The sample has some 65,000 clones, 85% seen once; the top ten hold 3.5% to 4.5%. The table lists this clone with a count of one. J was trimmed by 3 bases and V by 4 bases; bases with no gene match: 6. The CDR3 is 16 amino acids. Germline V lookup: CDR1 SGHTS, CDR2 YDEGEE. Sequencing used CD4+ or CD8+ T cells sorted from blood, obtained in a trial of the OX40 agonist ivuxolimab. This rearrangement joins TRBV5-8 to TRBJ1-3; 11 nucleotides align to TRBD1. The clonotype originates from an adult with an advanced solid tumor such as melanoma, head and neck, liver or kidney cancer. Written as DNA, the CDR3 is TGTGCCAGCAGCCCTAGGACAGGGGGCGGTGGAAACACCATATATTTT. It encodes CASSPRTGGGGNTIYF. The whole variable domain, filled in from reference TRBV5-8 and TRBJ1-3, reads EAGVTQSPTHLIKTRGQQATLRCSPISGHTSVYWYQQALGLGLQFLLWYDEGEERNRGNFPPRFSGRQFPNYSSELNVNALELEDSALYLCASSPRTGGGGNTIYFGEGSWLTVV.